The entry below describes one TCR beta chain. Germline lookup yields CDR1 LGHDT and CDR2 YNNKEL (reference sequence). CDR3 length equals 15 residues. The ends were cut back, 1 base at V and 2 bases at J, with 12 bases in the middle. Russia was home to the donors, healthy Caucasian individuals aged roughly 6 to 100. Isolation yielded PBMCs, at least 6.5 million per sample, in every case. The sample belongs to a study of blood T cells in healthy people across ages. Turning to the study itself: T cells yielded about one barcoded beta molecule per two cells through template switching.

With a J-beta primer mix and a sample-barcoded 5' primer, a second PCR ran roughly 6 to 12 cycles. From the 5' RACE reads, TCRdb called clonotypes with MiXCR, one entry per CDR3 protein. Of hundreds of thousands of distinct CDR3 sequences in the sample, around 43% were seen once. This chain joins TRBV3-1 and TRBJ2-7, with D maybe TRBD2 (6 bases). The TCR originated in a man aged 55 to 69 in good health. Sequencing was done on a sample of blood. CDR3 coding DNA: TGTGCCAGCAGCCAAGCACGGGCGGGGCCCTACGAGCAGTACTTC. Its protein is CASSQARAGPYEQYF.